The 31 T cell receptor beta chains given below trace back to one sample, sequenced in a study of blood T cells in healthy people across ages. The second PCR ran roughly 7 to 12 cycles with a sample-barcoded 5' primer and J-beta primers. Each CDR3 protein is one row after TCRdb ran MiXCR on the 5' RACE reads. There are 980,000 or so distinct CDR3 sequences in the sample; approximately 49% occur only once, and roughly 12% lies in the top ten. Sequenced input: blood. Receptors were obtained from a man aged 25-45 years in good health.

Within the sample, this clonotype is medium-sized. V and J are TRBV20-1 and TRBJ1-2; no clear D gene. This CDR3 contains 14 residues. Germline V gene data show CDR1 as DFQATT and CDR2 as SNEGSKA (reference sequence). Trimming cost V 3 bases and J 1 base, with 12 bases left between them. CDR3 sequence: CSARDVVVNYGYTF. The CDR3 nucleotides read TGCAGTGCTAGGGACGTCGTCGTTAACTATGGCTACACCTTC.

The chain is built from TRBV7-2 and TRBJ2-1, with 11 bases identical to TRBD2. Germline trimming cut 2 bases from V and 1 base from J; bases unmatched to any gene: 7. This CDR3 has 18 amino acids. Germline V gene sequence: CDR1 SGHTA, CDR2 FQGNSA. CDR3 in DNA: TGTGCCAGCAGCTTAAGGCTAGCGGGGGGTATGTCCTACAATGAGCAGTTCTTC. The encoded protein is CASSLRLAGGMSYNEQFF.

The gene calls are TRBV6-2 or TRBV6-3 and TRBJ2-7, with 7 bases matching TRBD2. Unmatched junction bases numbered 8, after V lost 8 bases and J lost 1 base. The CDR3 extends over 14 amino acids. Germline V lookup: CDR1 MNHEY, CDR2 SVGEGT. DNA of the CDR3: TGTGCCAGCCGGGGTCTAGCGGAATCCTACGAGCAGTACTTC. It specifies CASRGLAESYEQYF.

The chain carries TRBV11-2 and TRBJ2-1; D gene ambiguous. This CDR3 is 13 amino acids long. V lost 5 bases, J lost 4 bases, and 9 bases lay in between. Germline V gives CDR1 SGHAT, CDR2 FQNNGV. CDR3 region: CASSAGRYNEQFF. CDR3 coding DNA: TGTGCCAGCAGCGCCGGAAGGTACAATGAGCAGTTCTTC.

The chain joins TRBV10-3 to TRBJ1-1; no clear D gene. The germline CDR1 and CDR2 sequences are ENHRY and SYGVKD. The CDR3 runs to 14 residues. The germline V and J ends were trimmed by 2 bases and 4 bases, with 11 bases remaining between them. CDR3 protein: CAISEREGSTEAFF. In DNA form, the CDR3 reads TGTGCCATCAGTGAGAGGGAGGGAAGCACTGAAGCTTTCTTT.

CDR3 residues: CASSMGTVQETQYF. In DNA, the CDR3 is TGTGCCAGCAGCATGGGGACAGTCCAAGAGACCCAGTACTTC. The chain links TRBV9 to TRBJ2-5, with TRBD1 matching over 7 bases. The CDR3 sequence is 14 residues long. Germline trimming cut 4 bases from V and 1 base from J; bases unmatched to any gene: 4. CDR1 SGDLS and CDR2 YYNGEE come from the germline V gene.

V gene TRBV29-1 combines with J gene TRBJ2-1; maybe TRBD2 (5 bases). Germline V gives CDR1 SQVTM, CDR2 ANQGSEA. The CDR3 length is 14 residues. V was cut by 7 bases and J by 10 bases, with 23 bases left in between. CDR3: CSAISMGSGREQFF. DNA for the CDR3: TGCAGCGCCATCTCGATGGGGAGCGGCCGGGAGCAGTTCTTC.

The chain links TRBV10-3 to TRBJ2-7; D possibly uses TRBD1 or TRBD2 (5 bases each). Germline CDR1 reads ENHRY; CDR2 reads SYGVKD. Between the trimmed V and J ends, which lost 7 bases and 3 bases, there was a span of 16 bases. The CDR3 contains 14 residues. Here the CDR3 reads CAIKERDVSYEQYF. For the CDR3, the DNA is TGTGCCATCAAGGAAAGGGACGTGAGCTACGAGCAGTACTTC.

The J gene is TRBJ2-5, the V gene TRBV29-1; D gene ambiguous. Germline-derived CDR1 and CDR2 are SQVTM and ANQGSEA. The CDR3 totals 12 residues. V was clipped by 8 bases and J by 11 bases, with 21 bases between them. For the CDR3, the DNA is TGCAGCTCTTGGGTGGGGAACAATGAGCAGTACTTC. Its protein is CSSWVGNNEQYF.

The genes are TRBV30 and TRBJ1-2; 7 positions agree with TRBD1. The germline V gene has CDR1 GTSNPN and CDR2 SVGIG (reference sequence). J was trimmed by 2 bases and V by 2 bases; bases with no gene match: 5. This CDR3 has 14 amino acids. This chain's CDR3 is CAWSRGGQNYGYTF. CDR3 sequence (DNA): TGTGCCTGGAGTAGGGGGGGACAGAACTATGGCTACACCTTC. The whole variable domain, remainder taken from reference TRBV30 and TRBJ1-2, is SQTIHQWPATLVQPVGSPLSLECTVEGTSNPNLYWYRQAAGRGLQLLFYSVGIGQISSEVPQNLSASRPQDRQFILSSKKLLLSDSGFYLCAWSRGGQNYGYTFGSGTRLTVV.

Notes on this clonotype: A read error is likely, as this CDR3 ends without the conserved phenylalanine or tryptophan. The CDR3 is CASSQENTGELFS. CDR3 nucleotide sequence: TGCGCCAGCAGTCAGGAGAACACCGGGGAGCTGTTTTCT. The rearrangement uses TRBV5-1 and TRBJ2-2; D call uncertain. CDR3 length: 13 residues. V lost 5 bases, J lost 1 base, and 6 bases lay in between. The V gene's germline CDR1 is SGHRS and CDR2 YFSETQ.

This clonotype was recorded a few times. CDR3 amino acids: CASSEGDGNQPQHF. DNA for the CDR3: TGCGCCAGCAGTGAGGGGGACGGCAATCAGCCCCAGCATTTT. This chain joins TRBV5-1 and TRBJ1-5; possible D gene TRBD1, 6 bases. Germline CDR1 reads SGHRS; CDR2 reads YFSETQ. V was pared by 5 bases and J by 2 bases, with 11 bases between. This CDR3 has 14 residues. Using reference TRBV5-1 and TRBJ1-5 for the parts outside the CDR3, the full variable domain is KAGVTQTPRYLIKTRGQQVTLSCSPISGHRSVSWYQQTPGQGLQFLFEYFSETQRNKGNFPGRFSGRQFSNSRSEMNVSTLELGDSALYLCASSEGDGNQPQHFGDGTRLSIL.

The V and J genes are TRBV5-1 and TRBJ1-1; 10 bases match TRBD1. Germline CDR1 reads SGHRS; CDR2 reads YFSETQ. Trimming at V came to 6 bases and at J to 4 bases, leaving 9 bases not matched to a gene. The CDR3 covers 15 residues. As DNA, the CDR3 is TGCGCCAGCAACCTTGGACAGGGGGGAATCACTGAAGCTTTCTTT. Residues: CASNLGQGGITEAFF.

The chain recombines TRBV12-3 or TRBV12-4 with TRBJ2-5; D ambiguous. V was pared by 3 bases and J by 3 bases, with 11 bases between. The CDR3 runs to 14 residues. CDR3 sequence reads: CASSFLPYEETQYF. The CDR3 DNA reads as TGTGCCAGCAGTTTTTTGCCTTACGAAGAGACCCAGTACTTC.

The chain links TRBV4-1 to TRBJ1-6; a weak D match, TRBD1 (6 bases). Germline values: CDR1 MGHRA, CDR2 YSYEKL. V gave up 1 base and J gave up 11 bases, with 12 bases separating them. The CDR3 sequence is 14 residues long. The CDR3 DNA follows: TGCGCCAGCAGCCAAGTCACAGGGACGGCACCCCTCCACTTT. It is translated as CASSQVTGTAPLHF.

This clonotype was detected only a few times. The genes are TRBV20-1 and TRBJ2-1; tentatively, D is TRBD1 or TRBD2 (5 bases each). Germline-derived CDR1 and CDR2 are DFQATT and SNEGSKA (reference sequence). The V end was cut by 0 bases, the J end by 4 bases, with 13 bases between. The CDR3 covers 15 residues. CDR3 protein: CSARDTRDAYNEQFF. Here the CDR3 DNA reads TGCAGTGCTAGAGATACCCGGGACGCTTACAATGAGCAGTTCTTC.

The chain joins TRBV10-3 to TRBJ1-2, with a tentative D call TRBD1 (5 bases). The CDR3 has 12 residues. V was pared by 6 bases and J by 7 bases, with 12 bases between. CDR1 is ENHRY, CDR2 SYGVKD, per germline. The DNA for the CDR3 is TGTGCCATCAGCCAGGGCCAAGGTGGCTACACCTTC. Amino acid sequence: CAISQGQGGYTF.

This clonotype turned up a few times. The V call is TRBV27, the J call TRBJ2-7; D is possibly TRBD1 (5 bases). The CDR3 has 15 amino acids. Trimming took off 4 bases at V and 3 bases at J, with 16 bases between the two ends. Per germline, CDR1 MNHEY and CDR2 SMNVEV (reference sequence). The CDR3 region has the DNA TGTGCCAGCAGTTCAGACAGCTGGGCTTTCTACGAGCAGTACTTC. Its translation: CASSSDSWAFYEQYF.

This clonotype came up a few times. CDR3 DNA: TGCGCCAGCAGCTTAATGGGCGAATACAATGAGCAGTTCTTC. As protein: CASSLMGEYNEQFF. The chain recombines TRBV5-1 with TRBJ2-1, with D uncertain. CDR3 size: 14 residues. Germline CDR1 is SGHRS and CDR2 is YFSETQ. Trimming stripped 2 bases from V and 4 bases from J, with 10 bases between.

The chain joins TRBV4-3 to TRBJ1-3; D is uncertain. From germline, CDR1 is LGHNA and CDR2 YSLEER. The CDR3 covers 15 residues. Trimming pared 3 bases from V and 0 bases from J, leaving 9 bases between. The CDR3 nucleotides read TGCGCCAGCAGCCAGGCTTCGACCTCTGGAAACACCATATATTTT. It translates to CASSQASTSGNTIYF.

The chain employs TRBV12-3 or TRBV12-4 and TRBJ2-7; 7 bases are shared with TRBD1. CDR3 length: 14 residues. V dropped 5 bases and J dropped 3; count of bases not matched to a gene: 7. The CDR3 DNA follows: TGTGCCAGCAGTGCCGGGACAGTGTTCTACGAGCAGTACTTC. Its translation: CASSAGTVFYEQYF.

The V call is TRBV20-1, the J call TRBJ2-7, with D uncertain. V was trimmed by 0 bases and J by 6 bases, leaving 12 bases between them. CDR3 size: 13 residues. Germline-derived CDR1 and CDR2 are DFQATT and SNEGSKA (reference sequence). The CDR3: CSARDGPFGEQYF. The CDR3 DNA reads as TGCAGTGCTAGAGATGGTCCCTTTGGCGAGCAGTACTTC.

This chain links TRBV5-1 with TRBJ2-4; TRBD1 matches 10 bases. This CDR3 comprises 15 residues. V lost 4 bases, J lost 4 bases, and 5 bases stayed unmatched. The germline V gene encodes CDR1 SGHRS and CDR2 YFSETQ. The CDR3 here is CASSVGQGWKNIQYF. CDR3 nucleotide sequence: TGCGCCAGCAGCGTGGGACAGGGGTGGAAAAACATTCAGTACTTC.

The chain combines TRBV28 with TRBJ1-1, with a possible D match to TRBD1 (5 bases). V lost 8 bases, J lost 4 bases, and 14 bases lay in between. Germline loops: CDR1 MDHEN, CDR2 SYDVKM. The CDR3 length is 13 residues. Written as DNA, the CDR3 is TGTGCCAGCCCACCCAGCGGGGGCACTGAAGCTTTCTTT. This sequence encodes CASPPSGGTEAFF.

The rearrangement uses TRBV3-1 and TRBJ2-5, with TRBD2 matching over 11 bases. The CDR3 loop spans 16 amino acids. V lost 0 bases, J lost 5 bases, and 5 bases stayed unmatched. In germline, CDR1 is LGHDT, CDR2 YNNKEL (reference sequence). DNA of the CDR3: TGTGCCAGCAGCCAAGAACCGGTAGCGGGAGGGGAGACCCAGTACTTC. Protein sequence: CASSQEPVAGGETQYF.

CDR3 in DNA: TGCGCCAGCAGCTTGGAAAATATCGTACGCACCTTC. This sequence encodes CASSLENIVRTF. The chain recombines TRBV5-1 with TRBJ1-2; D gene uncertain. The ends were cut back, 0 bases at V and 13 bases at J, with 13 bases in the middle. Germline V gives CDR1 SGHRS, CDR2 YFSETQ. There are 12 residues in the CDR3. Using reference TRBV5-1 and TRBJ1-2 for the parts outside the CDR3, the full variable domain is KAGVTQTPRYLIKTRGQQVTLSCSPISGHRSVSWYQQTPGQGLQFLFEYFSETQRNKGNFPGRFSGRQFSNSRSEMNVSTLELGDSALYLCASSLENIVRTFGSGTRLTVV.

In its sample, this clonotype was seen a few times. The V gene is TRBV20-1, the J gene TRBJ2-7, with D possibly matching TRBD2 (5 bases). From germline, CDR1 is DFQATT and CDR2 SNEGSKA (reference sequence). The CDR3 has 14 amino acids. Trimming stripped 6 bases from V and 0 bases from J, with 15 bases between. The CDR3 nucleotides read TGCAGTGCAGCTATATACCGGGACTCCTACGAGCAGTACTTC. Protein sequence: CSAAIYRDSYEQYF.

The CDR3 DNA reads TGTGCCAGCAGCTTCATACAGGGGAACTATGGCTACACCTTC. Amino acids: CASSFIQGNYGYTF. The V call is TRBV3-1, the J call TRBJ1-2; 7 nucleotides match TRBD1. The CDR3 has 14 amino acids. Germline V CDR1 and CDR2: LGHDT, YNNKEL (reference sequence). Unmatched junction bases numbered 5, after V lost 5 bases and J lost 2 bases.

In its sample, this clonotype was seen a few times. Here the CDR3 DNA reads TGCAGCGTCGAGCAGACAGGGGCCTACGAGCAGTACTTC. Residues: CSVEQTGAYEQYF. The chain employs TRBV29-1 and TRBJ2-7, with 8 bases lining up with TRBD1. J was trimmed by 2 bases and V by 6 bases; bases with no gene match: 6. The CDR3 loop spans 13 amino acids. Germline V gene lookup returns CDR1 SQVTM and CDR2 ANQGSEA.

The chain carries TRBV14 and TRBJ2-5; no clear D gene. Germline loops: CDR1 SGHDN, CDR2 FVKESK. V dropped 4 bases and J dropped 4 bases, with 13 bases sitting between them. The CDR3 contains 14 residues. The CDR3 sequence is CASSPAGVAETQYF. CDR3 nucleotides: TGTGCCAGCAGCCCTGCCGGTGTGGCAGAGACCCAGTACTTC.

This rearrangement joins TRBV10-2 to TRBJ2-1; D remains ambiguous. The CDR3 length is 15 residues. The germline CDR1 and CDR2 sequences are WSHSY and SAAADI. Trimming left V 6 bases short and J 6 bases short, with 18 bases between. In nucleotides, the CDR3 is TGCGCCAGCAGCATTTCTGTAAGGCAAAGCAATGAGCAGTTCTTC. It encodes CASSISVRQSNEQFF.